The 15 T cell receptor beta chains presented below share a single source sample, sequenced in a study of blood T cell repertoires in COVID-19 (dated by TCRdb to about 2020). Library generation was performed with the immunoSEQ multiplex PCR assay. What TCRdb holds here is the immuneACCESS table cut down to in-frame rearrangements. Part of the clones is not present; checked against another copy, under half of the missing clones reflect an unresolved V gene, and the others are unexplained. This sample lists hundreds of thousands of clones; more than 80% were detected once. Of the sample, 1.4% falls within the top ten clones. Sequencing used peripheral blood. Source of these receptors: a woman in her 30s with active or convalescent COVID-19.

The V call is TRBV6-5, the J call TRBJ1-6, with 7 bases fitting TRBD1. Germline loops: CDR1 MNHEY, CDR2 SVGAGI. The V segment lost 1 base and the J segment 7 bases; nucleotides outside the gene matches: 7. The CDR3 has 16 amino acids. This CDR3 is CASSYWRTGGNSPLHF. The CDR3 DNA sequence: TGTGCCAGCAGTTACTGGAGGACAGGTGGGAATTCACCCCTCCACTTT.

V and J are TRBV18 and TRBJ2-3; D is ambiguous. This CDR3 is 13 amino acids long. Germline-derived CDR1 and CDR2 are KGHSH and LQKENI. The V end lost 3 bases, the J end lost 6 bases, and 10 bases lay between the germline ends. CDR3 DNA sequence: TGTGCCAGCTCACCTGTTCCCGGGGATACGCAGTATTTT. It encodes CASSPVPGDTQYF.

This chain joins TRBV13 and TRBJ1-2; 9 positions agree with TRBD1. V trimming: 6 bases; J trimming: 8 bases; junction bases outside the gene matches: 13. CDR3 length: 15 residues. CDR1 is PRHDT, CDR2 FYEKMQ, per germline (reference sequence). The CDR3 here is CASSKSAGQGGGYTF. CDR3 bases: TGTGCCAGCAGTAAAAGTGCGGGACAGGGAGGGGGCTACACCTTC.

The V and J genes are TRBV30 and TRBJ1-5; 7 nucleotides align to TRBD1. V shed 0 bases, J shed 6 bases, and the junction held 5 bases outside the gene matches. CDR1 is GTSNPN, CDR2 SVGIG, per germline (reference sequence). The CDR3 is made up of 14 amino acids. This CDR3 is CAWSVRQGIQPQHF. CDR3 DNA: TGTGCCTGGAGTGTCCGACAGGGTATTCAGCCCCAGCATTTT.

This chain joins TRBV5-6 and TRBJ2-1; the D gene is possibly TRBD1 (6 bases). Germline lookup yields CDR1 SGHDT and CDR2 YYEEEE. This CDR3 is 15 amino acids long. The V end lost 4 bases, the J end lost 5 bases, and 16 bases lay between the germline ends. The CDR3 is CASSDLRTANNEQFF. CDR3 nucleotide sequence: TGTGCCAGCAGCGACCTACGGACAGCTAACAATGAGCAGTTCTTC.

This clone was counted once. The chain couples TRBV6-5 to TRBJ1-1; D is undetermined. The CDR3 contains 13 residues. V lost 0 bases and J lost 6, with 8 bases in between. CDR1 and CDR2 from the germline V gene are MNHEY and SVGAGI. CDR3 bases: TGTGCCAGCAGTTACTCCGGGTTCCCTGAAGCTTTCTTT. Amino acids: CASSYSGFPEAFF.

The chain is built from TRBV5-4 and TRBJ2-5, with no clear D. CDR3 length equals 12 residues. Looked up from germline, CDR1 is SGHNT and CDR2 is YYREEE (reference sequence). Trimming left V 2 bases short and J 0 bases short, with 2 bases between. The DNA of the CDR3 is TGTGCCAGCAGCTTCAACCAAGAGACCCAGTACTTC. Translation: CASSFNQETQYF.

V usage is TRBV4-1 and J usage is TRBJ1-2; D gene unclear. Germline V gives CDR1 MGHRA, CDR2 YSYEKL. This CDR3 is 18 amino acids long. Trimming pared 4 bases from V and 2 bases from J, leaving 23 bases between. DNA for the CDR3: TGCGCCAGCAGCCTCTTGTTGGCCAATAACGAACAGAACTATGGCTACACCTTC. The encoded protein is CASSLLLANNEQNYGYTF.

This clone appeared once. DNA of the CDR3: TGTGCCAGCAGTGATTTCGACAGTACCGGGGAGCTGTTTTTT. This encodes CASSDFDSTGELFF. V is TRBV25-1 and J is TRBJ2-2; weak D call: TRBD1 (5 bases). CDR3 size: 14 residues. Trimming removed 3 bases from V and 5 bases from J, with 10 bases in between. The germline V gene encodes CDR1 MGHDK and CDR2 SYGVNS.

The chain combines TRBV6-5 with TRBJ2-7; D ambiguous. V lost 5 bases and J lost 5, with 10 bases in between. From germline, CDR1 is MNHEY and CDR2 SVGAGI. CDR3 length: 12 amino acids. DNA of the CDR3: TGTGCCAGCAGTATCACACGGGACGAGCAGTACTTC. It codes for CASSITRDEQYF.

This clone was detected only once. The chain has TRBV6-5 and TRBJ1-5, with TRBD1 as a possible D gene (6 bases). CDR1 and CDR2 (germline): MNHEY, SVGAGI. Trimming took off 4 bases at V and 9 bases at J, with 19 bases between the two ends. CDR3 length: 15 amino acids. CDR3 sequence (DNA): TGTGCCAGCAGTTTACAGGGTCCTAATTCTCGGCCCCAGCATTTT. Translation gives CASSLQGPNSRPQHF.

This chain links TRBV5-1 with TRBJ1-2, with unresolved D. Germline V lookup: CDR1 SGHRS, CDR2 YFSETQ. The CDR3 has 15 amino acids. The V end was cut by 0 bases, the J end by 0 bases, with 9 bases between. Written as DNA, the CDR3 is TGCGCCAGCAGCTTGGTCGACGGAGCTAACTATGGCTACACCTTC. Translated: CASSLVDGANYGYTF.

The CDR3 DNA is TGTGCCACCTTTCAGGGGGCAGCGAGAACTGAAGCTTTCTTT. Amino acid sequence: CATFQGAARTEAFF. The chain recombines TRBV15 with TRBJ1-1, with 8 positions matching TRBD1. V shed 8 bases, J shed 5 bases, and the junction held 10 bases outside the gene matches. The length of the CDR3 is 14 residues. Germline CDR1 and CDR2: LNHNV and YYDKDF (reference sequence).

The chain couples TRBV5-1 to TRBJ1-2; no reliable D call. CDR3 length: 13 residues. CDR1 is SGHRS and CDR2 is YFSETQ in the germline V gene. Trimming took 7 bases from V and 0 from J, leaving 10 bases between them. DNA for the CDR3: TGCGCCAGCTCGGGATCAACTAACTATGGCTACACCTTC. This encodes CASSGSTNYGYTF.

This clone was seen many times. This same CDR3 is encoded by further DNA sequences in the sample. The chain employs TRBV18 and TRBJ2-2; D perhaps matches TRBD1 (6 bases). This CDR3 region has 13 residues. Germline values: CDR1 KGHSH, CDR2 LQKENI. V shed 1 base and J shed 6 bases, with 6 bases lying between them. Here the CDR3 reads CASSPQGAGELFF. CDR3 sequence (DNA): TGTGCCAGCTCACCACAGGGGGCCGGGGAGCTGTTTTTT.